Each of the 32 T cell receptor beta chains below was sequenced from the same sample in a study of a mutant IDH1 vaccine in newly diagnosed glioma. The time point: baseline, week 1 (first vaccination visit). Treatment given: pre-vaccination baseline after standard-of-care therapy. Here immunoSEQ multiplex PCR was the method, and the copy in TCRdb shows in-frame clones only, minus some. The repertoire has some 87,000 clones, around 77% of them found once; the top ten carry less than 8.5%. Sequencing was performed on PBMCs, taken from a glioma patient treated with radiotherapy, temozolomide or both. The receptor set was obtained from a man aged 35 to 55 with glioma.

The chain couples TRBV28 to TRBJ2-7, with D perhaps TRBD1 (5 bases). The germline V and J ends were trimmed by 7 bases and 0 bases, with 16 bases remaining between them. The CDR3 sequence is 15 residues long. Germline V lookup: CDR1 MDHEN, CDR2 SYDVKM. CDR3 protein: CASTSSVQGSYEQYF. CDR3 nucleotide sequence: TGTGCCAGCACTTCATCCGTCCAGGGCTCCTACGAGCAGTACTTC.

This clone was seen a single time. The chain employs TRBV18 and TRBJ1-6, with D unresolved. CDR3 length: 14 amino acids. The germline gives CDR1 KGHSH, CDR2 LQKENI. Trimming removed 3 bases from V and 4 bases from J, with 7 bases in between. The CDR3 bases are TGTGCCAGCTCACCTCGGGAGTATAATTCACCCCTCCACTTT. As protein: CASSPREYNSPLHF.

The genes are TRBV5-1 and TRBJ2-3, with TRBD1 matching 7 bases. CDR1 SGHRS and CDR2 YFSETQ come from the germline V gene. The ends lost 0 bases at V and 3 bases at J; junction bases unmatched: 1. The length of the CDR3 is 14 residues. The CDR3 spells CASSLDRGTDTQYF. In nucleotides, the CDR3 is TGCGCCAGCAGCTTGGACAGGGGAACAGATACGCAGTATTTT. Drawing the rest from reference TRBV5-1 and TRBJ2-3, the complete variable domain is KAGVTQTPRYLIKTRGQQVTLSCSPISGHRSVSWYQQTPGQGLQFLFEYFSETQRNKGNFPGRFSGRQFSNSRSEMNVSTLELGDSALYLCASSLDRGTDTQYFGPGTRLTVL.

The V and J genes are TRBV19 and TRBJ1-5; TRBD1 might be the D (6 bases). The CDR3 has 16 amino acids. Trimming stripped 0 bases from V and 2 bases from J, with 11 bases between. Germline V CDR1 and CDR2: LNHDA, SQIVND (reference sequence). The CDR3 here is CASSIDPGVRNQPQHF. The CDR3 DNA follows: TGTGCCAGTAGTATAGACCCAGGGGTCCGCAATCAGCCCCAGCATTTT.

This rearrangement joins TRBV21-1 to TRBJ2-7; the D call of TRBD2 is as the table states it, not checked on the DNA. TRBV21-1 is reported as a pseudogene. The CDR3 runs 16 residues. The CDR3 bases are TGTGCCAGCAGCAAAGTGGAGCGGGGACCCTCCTACGAGCAGTACTTC. This encodes CASSKVERGPSYEQYF.

This chain joins TRBV6-1 and TRBJ2-1; D gene unclear. This CDR3 comprises 14 residues. From germline, CDR1 is MNHNS and CDR2 SASEGT. V gave up 3 bases and J gave up 0 bases, with 6 bases separating them. CDR3 region: CASSDRSSYNEQFF. CDR3 in DNA: TGTGCCAGCAGTGACCGCAGCTCCTACAATGAGCAGTTCTTC.

This chain uses TRBV6-6 with TRBJ2-7; D may correspond to TRBD1 or TRBD2 (6 bases each). This CDR3 has 13 amino acids. V was trimmed by 7 bases and J by 0 bases, leaving 10 bases between them. In germline, CDR1 is MNHNY, CDR2 SVGAGI (reference sequence). The chain's CDR3 is CASKGGYSYEQYF. In nucleotides, the CDR3 is TGTGCCAGCAAGGGGGGCTACTCCTACGAGCAGTACTTC.

A note on this clone: Germline and junction disagree at one end, which may indicate a read error. The chain couples TRBV7-7 to TRBJ2-5; maybe TRBD2 (5 bases). Germline V CDR1 and CDR2: SSHAT, FNYEAQ (reference sequence). This CDR3 region has 13 residues. CDR3 amino acids: CASSLGLGETQYF. The DNA of the CDR3 is TGTGCTAGCAGCTTAGGACTTGGGGAGACCCAGTACTTC.

This clone was observed a few times. This sequence joins TRBV30 and TRBJ1-5, with unresolved D. The CDR3 is 14 residues long. V was shortened by 2 bases and J by 1 base, with 9 bases between the two germline ends. Looked up from germline, CDR1 is GTSNPN and CDR2 is SVGIG (reference sequence). In DNA, the CDR3 is TGTGCCTGGAGTCCGAGAGGGAGCAATCAGCCCCAGCATTTT. Translated: CAWSPRGSNQPQHF.

The chain joins TRBV5-4 to TRBJ2-6; weak D call: TRBD1 (5 bases). Germline CDR1 is SGHNT and CDR2 is YYREEE (reference sequence). Between the trimmed V and J ends, which lost 5 bases and 2 bases, there was a span of 11 bases. This CDR3 region has 15 residues. The CDR3 loop reads CASRPPGPGANVLTF. The CDR3 DNA is TGTGCCAGCAGGCCCCCAGGGCCTGGGGCCAACGTCCTGACTTTC.

The chain uses TRBV6-1 and TRBJ1-4; 11 bases are shared with TRBD1. The CDR3 contains 15 residues. CDR1 MNHNS and CDR2 SASEGT come from the germline V gene. V was pared by 7 bases and J by 4 bases, with 5 bases of the junction left unmatched. CDR3 bases: TGTGCCAGCATCCGGACAGGGGGCCGTAATGAAAAACTGTTTTTT. This codes for CASIRTGGRNEKLFF.

The chain is built from TRBV6-5 and TRBJ2-1; the match to TRBD1 covers 11 bases. CDR3 length equals 16 residues. V lost 4 bases and J lost 7; bases outside the gene matches: 9. Germline loops: CDR1 MNHEY, CDR2 SVGAGI. This CDR3 reads CASSSWTGGGRNEQFF. For the CDR3, the DNA is TGTGCCAGCAGTTCATGGACAGGGGGCGGGAGGAATGAGCAGTTCTTC.

This chain connects TRBV5-4 to TRBJ2-3; 9 bases align to TRBD2. The J segment lost 6 bases and the V segment lost 4 bases, leaving 12 bases of the junction unmatched. This CDR3 has 16 amino acids. Germline V lookup: CDR1 SGHNT, CDR2 YYREEE (reference sequence). The CDR3 nucleotides read TGTGCCAGCAGCCCCCTGGGCGGGGGGGCAGCCGATACGCAGTATTTT. Its translation is CASSPLGGGAADTQYF.

This chain joins TRBV14 and TRBJ1-2; D not certain. CDR3 size: 15 residues. CDR1 is SGHDN, CDR2 FVKESK, per germline. V lost 6 bases and J lost 2, with 16 bases in between. The CDR3 bases are TGTGCCAGCAGTAGAGATTCTCGAATCAACTATGGCTACACCTTC. This sequence encodes CASSRDSRINYGYTF. Full variable domain (missing parts from reference TRBV14 and TRBJ1-2): EAGVTQFPSHSVIEKGQTVTLRCDPISGHDNLYWYRRVMGKEIKFLLHFVKESKQDESGMPNNRFLAERTGGTYSTLKVQPAELEDSGVYFCASSRDSRINYGYTFGSGTRLTVV.

The rearrangement uses TRBV20-1 and TRBJ2-5; maybe TRBD2 (6 bases). The CDR3 sequence is 8 residues long. CDR1 is DFQATT and CDR2 is SNEGSKA in the germline V gene (reference sequence). CDR3 residues: CLRGTQYF. The CDR3 nucleotides read TGCCTGCGGGGGACCCAGTACTTC.

This chain uses TRBV7-8 with TRBJ2-1; possibly TRBD2 for D (5 bases). Trimming cost V 1 base and J 6 bases, with 10 bases left between them. The CDR3 is made up of 14 amino acids. The V gene's germline CDR1 is SGHVS and CDR2 FQNEAQ. The CDR3 DNA follows: TGTGCCAGCAGCTTAGTGGCGGGTGTCAATGAGCAGTTCTTC. Encoded protein: CASSLVAGVNEQFF.

This clone is a singleton in its sample. This rearrangement joins TRBV28 to TRBJ1-6, with D unresolved. The CDR3 is made up of 12 amino acids. Per germline, CDR1 MDHEN and CDR2 SYDVKM. Trimming removed 4 bases at V and 8 bases at J, with 6 bases between. CDR3 region: CASSYEDSPLHF. DNA for the CDR3: TGTGCCAGCAGTTACGAGGATTCACCCCTCCACTTT.

The chain uses TRBV19 and TRBJ2-1; perhaps TRBD2 as D (5 bases). The germline V gene has CDR1 LNHDA and CDR2 SQIVND (reference sequence). V lost 4 bases and J lost 2, with 12 bases in between. The CDR3 extends over 15 amino acids. The CDR3 DNA is TGTGCCAGTAGTACGGAGGACTCCCCCTACAATGAGCAGTTCTTC. Residues: CASSTEDSPYNEQFF.

The chain combines TRBV4-3 with TRBJ1-4; 7 nucleotides agree with TRBD1. Losses at the gene ends were 3 bases for V and 8 bases for J; bases not matched to a gene: 9. The CDR3 is 15 residues long. CDR1 and CDR2 (germline): LGHNA, YSLEER. This CDR3 reads CASSQTTGRGEKLFF. The CDR3 bases are TGCGCCAGCAGCCAGACGACAGGGCGGGGGGAAAAACTGTTTTTT.

This clone was picked up many times. The chain is built from TRBV10-1 and TRBJ1-1; D is undetermined. The CDR3 has 12 amino acids. Trimming stripped 8 bases from V and 6 bases from J, with 13 bases between. Germline V lookup: CDR1 WNHNN, CDR2 SYGVQD (reference sequence). This CDR3 is CASGPSEAEAFF. The CDR3 nucleotides are TGCGCCAGCGGACCTTCCGAGGCTGAAGCTTTCTTT.

The rearrangement links TRBV7-3 to TRBJ2-2; D call uncertain. Germline lookup yields CDR1 SGHTA and CDR2 FQGTGA. The CDR3 consists of 14 residues. V was clipped by 4 bases and J by 2 bases, with 8 bases between them. The CDR3 nucleotides read TGTGCCAGCAGCTCCCAACTAAACACCGGGGAGCTGTTTTTT. Its protein is CASSSQLNTGELFF.

The chain couples TRBV19 to TRBJ2-3; D is uncertain. CDR3 size: 12 residues. Germline V gene sequence: CDR1 LNHDA, CDR2 SQIVND (reference sequence). V lost 4 bases to trimming and J lost 3 bases, with 5 bases between them. The CDR3 sequence is CASSTSTDTQYF. In DNA form, the CDR3 reads TGTGCCAGTAGTACGTCGACAGATACGCAGTATTTT.

The chain employs TRBV6-6 and TRBJ2-5, with 8 nucleotides matching TRBD1. Germline CDR1 MNHNY, CDR2 SVGAGI (reference sequence). The CDR3 is 15 amino acids. Trimming removed 2 bases from V and 7 bases from J; junction bases left unmatched: 9. CDR3 coding DNA: TGTGCCAGCAGTTACCCCAGGGGGCGGATGGGGACCCAGTACTTC. Its protein is CASSYPRGRMGTQYF.

The V gene is TRBV30, the J gene TRBJ1-4, with D unclear. Per germline, CDR1 GTSNPN and CDR2 SVGIG (reference sequence). The CDR3 runs 15 residues. V shed 1 base and J shed 7 bases, with 16 bases lying between them. DNA of the CDR3: TGTGCCTGGAGTGCCGTCGACAAACGGGCTGAAAAACTGTTTTTT. Its translation: CAWSAVDKRAEKLFF. Full variable domain (outside the CDR3, taken from reference TRBV30 and TRBJ1-4): SQTIHQWPATLVQPVGSPLSLECTVEGTSNPNLYWYRQAAGRGLQLLFYSVGIGQISSEVPQNLSASRPQDRQFILSSKKLLLSDSGFYLCAWSAVDKRAEKLFFGSGTQLSVL.

V gene TRBV29-1 combines with J gene TRBJ2-5; TRBD1 matches 7 bases. Near its end, the DNA agrees better with TRBJ2-7, so the J call may be wrong. The CDR3 length is 14 residues. From germline, CDR1 is SQVTM and CDR2 ANQGSEA. The CDR3 bases are TGCAGCGTTGCCCTATCGACAGGGAGAGGCGAGCAGTACTTC. This encodes CSVALSTGRGEQYF.

The chain employs TRBV2 and TRBJ2-5; D might be TRBD1 or TRBD2, each matching 5 bases. Trimming stripped 4 bases from V and 0 bases from J, with 9 bases between. The V gene's germline CDR1 is SNHLY and CDR2 FYNNEI. This CDR3 contains 14 residues. CDR3 in amino acids: CASSAGRYQETQYF. In DNA, the CDR3 is TGTGCCAGCAGTGCGGGACGGTACCAAGAGACCCAGTACTTC.

The CDR3: CASSFDAPGGGAGGYTF. CDR3 in DNA: TGTGCCAGCAGCTTCGACGCACCGGGAGGAGGGGCGGGGGGCTACACCTTC. The chain is built from TRBV7-8 and TRBJ1-2; TRBD1 is a possible D gene (5 bases). The V and J ends lost 3 bases and 8 bases respectively, with 25 bases between them. CDR3 size: 17 residues. From germline, CDR1 is SGHVS and CDR2 FQNEAQ.

This clone was seen a single time. The chain joins TRBV9 to TRBJ2-2, with D maybe TRBD1 (6 bases). The length of the CDR3 is 16 residues. Germline CDR1 and CDR2: SGDLS and YYNGEE. V gave up 4 bases and J gave up 6 bases, with 19 bases separating them. The CDR3, as DNA: TGTGCCAGCAGCCGAGGCGGCAGGGGAGTCGCCGGGGAGCTGTTTTTT. Its protein product is CASSRGGRGVAGELFF.

As to this clone: At the DNA level, this CDR3 is encoded by other sequences in the same sample as well. The chain carries TRBV7-2 and TRBJ2-2; 11 bases agree with TRBD2. The CDR3 is 15 residues long. V lost 5 bases and J lost 2; bases outside the gene matches: 1. Germline V lookup: CDR1 SGHTA, CDR2 FQGNSA. The CDR3 loop reads CASSRLAGNTGELFF. The DNA for the CDR3 is TGTGCCAGCAGCCGACTAGCGGGAAACACCGGGGAGCTGTTTTTT.

The rearrangement uses TRBV4-2 and TRBJ1-2; 8 nucleotides line up with TRBD1. The length of the CDR3 is 16 residues. Germline V gives CDR1 LGHNA, CDR2 YNFKEQ. With V trimmed by 4 bases and J by 8 bases, 15 bases remained unmatched. The CDR3 protein is CASSPHPGQVPRGYTF. The CDR3 coding sequence is TGTGCCAGCAGCCCTCACCCGGGACAGGTCCCGCGGGGCTACACCTTC.

In DNA form, the CDR3 reads TGTGCCAGAGGGGGACTAGCGGGGACCCAAGAGACCCAGTACTTC. Protein: CARGGLAGTQETQYF. The chain joins TRBV2 to TRBJ2-5; 13 nucleotides line up with TRBD2. Germline loops: CDR1 SNHLY, CDR2 FYNNEI. CDR3 length: 15 amino acids. J lost 1 base, V lost 9 bases, and 5 bases had no gene match.

The chain uses TRBV19 and TRBJ1-2, with D perhaps matching TRBD1 (6 bases). The germline gives CDR1 LNHDA, CDR2 SQIVND (reference sequence). This CDR3 region has 15 residues. Trimming took off 5 bases at V and 4 bases at J, with 17 bases between the two ends. The CDR3 coding sequence is TGTGCCAGTAGTCCAGGACAGTACCCTGGCTATGGCTACACCTTC. Its protein is CASSPGQYPGYGYTF.